Listed here are 32 T cell receptor beta chains from one sample, sequenced in a study of shared clonotypes between healthy human individuals. Using immunoSEQ multiplex PCR, the repertoire was profiled, and TCRdb retains in-frame clones only, with some absent. Among hundreds of thousands of clones listed, around 77% were seen once. Sequencing used PBMCs. The receptor source for this set is a woman aged 40 to 50 in good health. Some clones in this sample may be carry-over from other donors' samples.

The genes are TRBV21-1 and TRBJ1-2; TRBD1, as called in the table, went unchecked against the DNA. TRBV21-1 is noted as a pseudogene. The CDR3 has 23 residues. The CDR3 here is CASSKVGGTAQGDKRRTNYGYTF. DNA of the CDR3: TGTGCCAGCAGCAAAGTGGGGGGTACAGCCCAGGGGGACAAAAGAAGAACTAACTATGGCTACACCTTC.

The V and J genes are TRBV19 and TRBJ1-5; no reliable D call. This CDR3 is 16 amino acids long. V was shortened by 1 base and J by 6 bases, with 16 bases between the two germline ends. Germline loops: CDR1 LNHDA, CDR2 SQIVND (reference sequence). This chain's CDR3 is CASSIAKTRAGQPQHF. In nucleotides, the CDR3 is TGTGCCAGTAGTATAGCGAAGACCCGAGCGGGTCAGCCCCAGCATTTT.

In its sample, this clone was seen a few times. The chain recombines TRBV5-1 with TRBJ2-7, with 14 nucleotides matching TRBD2. Germline V gene sequence: CDR1 SGHRS, CDR2 YFSETQ. Trimming at V came to 4 bases and at J to 3 bases, leaving 6 bases not matched to a gene. CDR3 length: 16 residues. CDR3 in DNA: TGCGCCAGCAGCCACTCCGGGACTAGCGGGAGCTACGAGCAGTACTTC. Its protein is CASSHSGTSGSYEQYF.

This clone has a handful of counts. The CDR3 DNA reads as TGTGCCAGCAGTTACTCGCCGACTAGCGGCGCCTACGAGCAGTACTTC. It codes for CASSYSPTSGAYEQYF. The V call is TRBV6-5, the J call TRBJ2-7; TRBD2 aligns across 9 bases. Looked up from germline, CDR1 is MNHEY and CDR2 is SVGAGI. J lost 2 bases, V lost 0 bases, and 5 bases had no gene match. The CDR3 is made up of 16 amino acids.

V and J are TRBV27 and TRBJ2-7, with TRBD2 matching over 8 bases. The trim removed 5 bases at V and 2 bases at J, leaving 11 bases unmatched. The length of the CDR3 is 16 residues. Germline CDR1 is MNHEY and CDR2 is SMNVEV (reference sequence). In DNA, the CDR3 is TGTGCCAGCAGTCCCCGGGGGGGCGATATACCCTACGAGCAGTACTTC. This gives the protein CASSPRGGDIPYEQYF.

The chain links TRBV7-2 to TRBJ1-2; 7 bases fit TRBD1. This CDR3 spans 14 amino acids. Germline V CDR1 and CDR2: SGHTA, FQGNSA. Trimming cost V 5 bases and J 4 bases; bases outside gene matches: 7. CDR3 coding DNA: TGTGCCAGCAGCCTCGGGACAGACCTCTATGGCTACACCTTC. Its translation: CASSLGTDLYGYTF. Filled out from reference TRBV7-2 and TRBJ1-2, the complete variable domain reads GAGVSQSPSNKVTEKGKDVELRCDPISGHTALYWYRQSLGQGLEFLIYFQGNSAPDKSGLPSDRFSAERTGGSVSTLTIQRTQQEDSAVYLCASSLGTDLYGYTFGSGTRLTVV.

CDR3 nucleotides: TGTGCCACCAGCAGAGATTCGGCGGAAGGAAACACCATATATTTT. This codes for CATSRDSAEGNTIYF. The chain carries TRBV15 and TRBJ1-3; D is unclear. The V gene lost 0 bases and the J gene lost 4 bases, with 10 bases spanning the gap. Germline V gene lookup returns CDR1 LNHNV and CDR2 YYDKDF (reference sequence). The length of the CDR3 is 15 residues.

The chain links TRBV12-5 to TRBJ2-3, with D unresolved. The CDR3 is 15 residues long. The germline CDR1 and CDR2 sequences are LGHNT and FRNRAP. Trimming left V 6 bases short and J 0 bases short, with 13 bases between. CDR3 DNA: TGTGCTAGTGGAGCAGGTGGAGCTAGCACAGATACGCAGTATTTT. Amino acid sequence: CASGAGGASTDTQYF.

The gene calls are TRBV29-1 and TRBJ2-3; 9 nucleotides align to TRBD2. The CDR3 has 15 amino acids. The junction had 10 bases not matched to a gene; V was cut back by 7 bases and J by 2 bases. Looked up from germline, CDR1 is SQVTM and CDR2 is ANQGSEA. The CDR3 region is CSGDQRGAPTDTQYF. CDR3 bases: TGCAGCGGGGACCAGCGGGGGGCCCCCACAGATACGCAGTATTTT.

This chain uses TRBV27 with TRBJ1-2; 10 bases match TRBD1. CDR3 length: 14 residues. Trimming removed 2 bases from V and 10 bases from J; junction bases left unmatched: 7. Germline loops: CDR1 MNHEY, CDR2 SMNVEV (reference sequence). This CDR3 reads CASSLNGQGVAYTF. DNA of the CDR3: TGTGCCAGCAGTTTAAACGGACAGGGGGTAGCCTACACCTTC.

This clone was detected a few times. CDR3 region: CASSPTGQSGELFF. CDR3 bases: TGTGCCAGCAGCCCGACCGGCCAGTCCGGGGAGCTGTTTTTT. The V call is TRBV7-8, the J call TRBJ2-2, with D unclear. CDR1 and CDR2 from the germline V gene are SGHVS and FQNEAQ. Trimming stripped 5 bases from V and 6 bases from J, with 13 bases between. The CDR3 sequence is 14 residues long.

This clone was counted only a few times. This likely traces to a read error, being one base from a far larger clone. The chain uses TRBV15 and TRBJ2-3, with 9 bases aligning to TRBD1. Per germline, CDR1 LNHNV and CDR2 YYDKDF (reference sequence). The CDR3 is made up of 16 amino acids. CDR3 DNA: TGTGCCACCGGCAGGGGCACAGGGGGCAGCACAGATACGCAGTATTTT. Translation gives CATGRGTGGSTDTQYF.

This clone was recorded a few times. The chain employs TRBV23-1 and TRBJ1-2; 9 bases agree with TRBD1. TRBV23-1 is an ORF, with its function uncertain. The CDR3 loop spans 14 amino acids. Losses at the gene ends were 1 base for V and 7 bases for J; bases not matched to a gene: 4. The CDR3 DNA is TGCGCCAGCAGTCAATTCGGGGACAGGGTTGGCTACACCTTC. Translation gives CASSQFGDRVGYTF.

A single count supports this clone. The J gene is TRBJ1-3, the V gene TRBV7-8, with 8 nucleotides matching TRBD1. Germline CDR1 reads SGHVS; CDR2 reads FQNEAQ. The CDR3 loop spans 14 amino acids. J was trimmed by 2 bases and V by 4 bases; bases with no gene match: 1. CDR3 loop: CASSSDRAGNTIYF. The CDR3 bases are TGTGCCAGCAGCTCGGACAGGGCTGGAAACACCATATATTTT.

This clone was picked up one time. The gene calls are TRBV5-1 and TRBJ1-5, with a weak D call TRBD1 (6 bases). Germline CDR1 SGHRS, CDR2 YFSETQ. Trimming stripped 3 bases from V and 6 bases from J, with 13 bases between. This CDR3 region has 14 residues. In nucleotides, the CDR3 is TGCGCCAGCAGCTCAGGGGAGGGCGGTCAGCCCCAGCATTTT. Its translation: CASSSGEGGQPQHF.

The chain employs TRBV2 and TRBJ2-3; D may correspond to TRBD1 or TRBD2 (5 bases each). V lost 5 bases and J lost 2, with 14 bases in between. This CDR3 is built from 15 residues. CDR1 SNHLY and CDR2 FYNNEI come from the germline V gene. The CDR3 region is CASSYRDANTDTQYF. The CDR3 DNA reads TGTGCCAGCAGTTACCGGGACGCAAACACAGATACGCAGTATTTT.

This chain connects TRBV7-3 to TRBJ2-3; 7 bases match TRBD1. Looked up from germline, CDR1 is SGHTA and CDR2 is FQGTGA. J gave up 11 bases and V 3 bases, and 14 bases lay outside the gene matches. The CDR3 contains 15 residues. The CDR3 sequence: CASSLGPTVQGLQYF. CDR3 DNA sequence: TGTGCCAGCAGCTTGGGGCCTACAGTACAGGGGCTGCAGTATTTT.

The chain employs TRBV5-1 and TRBJ1-4; 12 bases are a match to TRBD1. Germline-derived CDR1 and CDR2 are SGHRS and YFSETQ. Trimming took 4 bases from V and 7 from J; bases not matched to a gene: 8. The CDR3 loop spans 16 amino acids. The CDR3 nucleotides are TGCGCCAGCAGCGGGGGACAGGGGGCGCTGGGTGAAAAACTGTTTTTT. This encodes CASSGGQGALGEKLFF.

V is TRBV7-8 and J is TRBJ2-2, with TRBD2 identical over 12 bases. CDR1 and CDR2 from the germline V gene are SGHVS and FQNEAQ. With 5 bases clipped from V and 6 bases from J, the junction kept 7 bases outside the gene matches. The CDR3 is 16 amino acids. The CDR3 nucleotides read TGTGCCAGCAGCCCATGGACTAGCGGGACGGCCGGGGAGCTGTTTTTT. It yields the protein CASSPWTSGTAGELFF. The whole variable domain, filled in from reference TRBV7-8 and TRBJ2-2, reads GAGVSQSPRYKVAKRGQDVALRCDPISGHVSLFWYQQALGQGPEFLTYFQNEAQLDKSGLPSDRFFAERPEGSVSTLKIQRTQQEDSAVYLCASSPWTSGTAGELFFGEGSRLTVL.

This clone has just a few counts. The CDR3 protein is CASSLWDRSNEQYF. The CDR3, as DNA: TGCGCCAGCAGCTTGTGGGACAGGTCCAACGAGCAGTACTTC. The chain uses TRBV5-1 and TRBJ2-7; TRBD1 matches at 8 bases. Germline V gene sequence: CDR1 SGHRS, CDR2 YFSETQ. The V and J ends lost 1 base and 5 bases, in that order; junction bases with no gene match: 5. There are 14 residues in the CDR3.

This clone came up many times. The chain is built from TRBV10-1 and TRBJ1-6; TRBD1 matches at 8 bases. The CDR3 has 16 residues. The germline gives CDR1 WNHNN, CDR2 SYGVQD (reference sequence). V shed 11 bases and J 0 bases; nucleotides not matched to a gene: 9. CDR3 in amino acids: CAPRGTGSSYNSPLHF. The CDR3 DNA reads as TGCGCCCCTAGGGGGACAGGAAGCTCCTATAATTCACCCCTCCACTTT.

This chain connects TRBV7-2 to TRBJ2-5; perhaps TRBD2 as D (5 bases). CDR1 is SGHTA, CDR2 FQGNSA, per germline. V was cut by 1 base and J by 9 bases, with 12 bases left in between. The CDR3 totals 13 residues. Written as DNA, the CDR3 is TGTGCCAGCAGCTTAGAAAACCCGCGGGCCCAGTACTTC. Amino acids: CASSLENPRAQYF.

The CDR3, as DNA: TGTGCCATCAGGGACAGGTACGAGCAGTACTTC. Translating gives CAIRDRYEQYF. The rearrangement uses TRBV10-3 and TRBJ2-7, with 7 bases fitting TRBD1. The CDR3 consists of 11 residues. V shed 6 bases, J shed 4 bases, and the junction held 0 bases outside the gene matches. CDR1 and CDR2 from the germline V gene are ENHRY and SYGVKD.

The J gene is TRBJ2-1, the V gene TRBV7-3; D ambiguous. Germline CDR1 SGHTA, CDR2 FQGTGA. The V end was cut by 0 bases, the J end by 4 bases, with 4 bases between. The length of the CDR3 is 13 residues. CDR3 DNA sequence: TGTGCCAGCAGCTTAACACAGTACAATGAGCAGTTCTTC. This sequence encodes CASSLTQYNEQFF.

This clone was seen at least ten times. Distinct nucleotide sequences in the sample also encode this CDR3. The chain is built from TRBV29-1 and TRBJ2-1, with 10 bases matching TRBD2. The germline CDR1 and CDR2 sequences are SQVTM and ANQGSEA. The CDR3 extends over 15 amino acids. V shed 6 bases, J shed 6 bases, and the junction held 11 bases outside the gene matches. The CDR3 nucleotides read TGCAGCGTGATCTACCTAGCGGGAGACGTCAATGAGCAGTTCTTC. Its protein product is CSVIYLAGDVNEQFF.

The rearrangement uses TRBV6-5 and TRBJ1-2; D may be TRBD1 (5 bases). The CDR3 contains 12 residues. V was cut by 6 bases and J by 7 bases, with 12 bases left in between. From germline, CDR1 is MNHEY and CDR2 SVGAGI. The CDR3 DNA reads TGTGCCAGCAGGGCCAGGGAGGGTGGCTACACCTTC. This encodes CASRAREGGYTF.

V gene TRBV6-5 combines with J gene TRBJ1-5; D perhaps matches TRBD1 (5 bases). V shed 5 bases and J shed 1 base, with 12 bases lying between them. The germline gives CDR1 MNHEY, CDR2 SVGAGI. The CDR3 consists of 15 residues. The CDR3 nucleotides are TGTGCCAGCAGTCCCCAGGGAGAGAGCAATCAGCCCCAGCATTTT. The encoded protein is CASSPQGESNQPQHF.

In this sample, this clone turned up a few times. The genes are TRBV7-9 and TRBJ1-5; 7 positions agree with TRBD1. J lost 5 bases, V lost 6 bases, and 4 bases had no gene match. The length of the CDR3 is 13 residues. Germline values: CDR1 SEHNR, CDR2 FQNEAQ (reference sequence). In DNA, the CDR3 is TGTGCCAGCAGTCTAACAGGGGATCAGCCCCAGCATTTT. Its protein product is CASSLTGDQPQHF.

This clone was found a few times. This rearrangement joins TRBV5-1 to TRBJ2-2; the D gene is possibly TRBD1 (7 bases). V lost 1 base and J lost 0, with 16 bases in between. CDR3 length equals 18 residues. Germline CDR1 is SGHRS and CDR2 is YFSETQ. The CDR3 is CASSLSGRGATNTGELFF. The CDR3 nucleotides are TGCGCCAGCAGCTTGAGTGGCAGGGGGGCCACGAACACCGGGGAGCTGTTTTTT. Full variable domain (outside the CDR3, taken from reference TRBV5-1 and TRBJ2-2): KAGVTQTPRYLIKTRGQQVTLSCSPISGHRSVSWYQQTPGQGLQFLFEYFSETQRNKGNFPGRFSGRQFSNSRSEMNVSTLELGDSALYLCASSLSGRGATNTGELFFGEGSRLTVL.

The V and J genes are TRBV7-4 and TRBJ1-3; the D is unclear. The CDR3 is 13 residues long. V was cut by 5 bases and J by 9 bases, with 14 bases left in between. Germline V gene lookup returns CDR1 SGHVT and CDR2 SQSDAQ. CDR3 residues: CASSPGSAATIYF. DNA of the CDR3: TGTGCCAGCAGCCCCGGGAGTGCGGCCACCATATATTTT.

Worth noting for this clone: Other DNA sequences in this specimen translate into the identical CDR3. This chain connects TRBV7-2 to TRBJ1-1; D is uncertain. Trimming left V 5 bases short and J 0 bases short, with 7 bases between. This CDR3 contains 13 residues. Germline assignment: CDR1 SGHTA and CDR2 FQGNSA. The CDR3 is CASSREMNTEAFF. The CDR3, as DNA: TGTGCCAGCAGCCGAGAGATGAACACTGAAGCTTTCTTT. Together with reference TRBV7-2 and TRBJ1-1, the CDR3 gives the full variable domain: GAGVSQSPSNKVTEKGKDVELRCDPISGHTALYWYRQSLGQGLEFLIYFQGNSAPDKSGLPSDRFSAERTGGSVSTLTIQRTQQEDSAVYLCASSREMNTEAFFGQGTRLTVV.

This chain joins TRBV4-3 and TRBJ2-7, with unresolved D. Germline loops: CDR1 LGHNA, CDR2 YSLEER. The CDR3 extends over 14 amino acids. Trimming took off 1 base at V and 3 bases at J, with 10 bases between the two ends. In DNA form, the CDR3 reads TGCGCCAGCAGCCAAGTGGTGCGATACTACGAGCAGTACTTC. It translates to CASSQVVRYYEQYF.